A selection of T cell receptor beta chains follows, all from one sample in a study of T cells after yellow fever vaccination. TCRdb redid the calling of the 5' RACE reads with MiXCR, one entry per CDR3 protein. The sample consists of a few hundred thousand distinct CDR3 sequences, approximately 13% of them appearing once. This material consisted of CD4+ T cells sorted from PBMCs, taken 15 days after the yellow fever booster vaccination. The receptors come from a man between 18 and 29 years old who received the YFV17D yellow fever vaccine. Both conserved end residues are part of each CDR3. Each record gives: V gene, J gene, clone size, D gene, CDR3 DNA, CDR3 protein. A D gene is named only where the DNA matches it firmly. Part of the rows lack a size; the others show once, few, many or a class for expanded clones.

v_call: TRBV12-3/TRBV12-4; j_call: TRBJ2-1; clone_size: .; d_call: TRBD2; cdr3_nt: TGTGCCAGCAGTTTTTTGGCTAGCGGTGACCTTTACAATGAGCAGTTCTTC; cdr3_aa: CASSFLASGDLYNEQFF
v_call: TRBV7-2; j_call: TRBJ2-3; clone_size: .; d_call: TRBD2; cdr3_nt: TGTGCCAGCAGCTTCAGCGGGGGGGCCTTTGATACGCAGTATTTT; cdr3_aa: CASSFSGGAFDTQYF
v_call: TRBV12-3/TRBV12-4; j_call: TRBJ2-5; clone_size: many; d_call: .; cdr3_nt: TGTGCCAGCAGTTTACGAGTACGACAGATAAACCAAGAGACCCAGTACTTC; cdr3_aa: CASSLRVRQINQETQYF
v_call: TRBV21-1; j_call: TRBJ2-1; clone_size: few; d_call: .; cdr3_nt: TGTGCCAGCAGCACCAAGGACAGGGCGGCTGATGAGCAGTTCTTC; cdr3_aa: CASSTKDRAADEQFF
v_call: TRBV7-3; j_call: TRBJ1-1; clone_size: few; d_call: .; cdr3_nt: TGTGCCAGCAGCTTAACTGGAACAGGACCGAACACTGAAGCTTTCTTT; cdr3_aa: CASSLTGTGPNTEAFF
v_call: TRBV7-2; j_call: TRBJ2-2; clone_size: few; d_call: .; cdr3_nt: TGTGCCAGCACCCTTTCGGTATGGAACACCGGGGAGCTGTTTTTT; cdr3_aa: CASTLSVWNTGELFF
v_call: TRBV7-8; j_call: TRBJ1-4; clone_size: .; d_call: .; cdr3_nt: TGTGCCAGCAGCTTAGACAGAGATTCAGAAAAACTGTTTTTT; cdr3_aa: CASSLDRDSEKLFF
v_call: TRBV30; j_call: TRBJ1-2; clone_size: .; d_call: .; cdr3_nt: TGTGCCTGGAGTGGTCGCCTTTCGAGCCTCTATGGCTACACCTTC; cdr3_aa: CAWSGRLSSLYGYTF
v_call: TRBV6-5; j_call: TRBJ1-2; clone_size: .; d_call: TRBD1; cdr3_nt: TGTGCCAGCATTCAACCCGGGACAGGGGGCGATGGCTACACCTTC; cdr3_aa: CASIQPGTGGDGYTF
v_call: TRBV4-3; j_call: TRBJ1-4; clone_size: .; d_call: TRBD1; cdr3_nt: TGCGCCAGCAGCCAAGATCAAACAGGGGGTAATGAAAAACTGTTTTTT; cdr3_aa: CASSQDQTGGNEKLFF
v_call: TRBV6-5; j_call: TRBJ2-5; clone_size: few; d_call: .; cdr3_nt: TGTGCCAGCAGTTACTTAATGACGGGGGCACGTGAGACCCAGTACTTC; cdr3_aa: CASSYLMTGARETQYF
v_call: TRBV4-1; j_call: TRBJ2-6; clone_size: .; d_call: TRBD1; cdr3_nt: TGCGCCAGCAGCAGGGGGCAAGCCTCTGGGGCCAACGTCCTGACTTTC; cdr3_aa: CASSRGQASGANVLTF
v_call: TRBV5-4; j_call: TRBJ2-3; clone_size: .; d_call: .; cdr3_nt: TGTGCCAGCAGCTCCAGTGCTGCTAGCACAGATACGCAGTATTTT; cdr3_aa: CASSSSAASTDTQYF
v_call: TRBV12-3/TRBV12-4; j_call: TRBJ1-2; clone_size: few; d_call: .; cdr3_nt: TGTGCCAGCAGTTTCGGGGGTGGGACGAATGGCTACACCTTC; cdr3_aa: CASSFGGGTNGYTF
v_call: TRBV20-1; j_call: TRBJ2-3; clone_size: .; d_call: .; cdr3_nt: TGCAGTGCTAGAGATACAGCGCCTAACCGTCCGTATTTT; cdr3_aa: CSARDTAPNRPYF
v_call: TRBV9; j_call: TRBJ2-7; clone_size: many; d_call: .; cdr3_nt: TGTGCCAGCAGCGTATCCGGCAGGGGTTACGAGCAGTACTTC; cdr3_aa: CASSVSGRGYEQYF
v_call: TRBV28; j_call: TRBJ1-2; clone_size: .; d_call: .; cdr3_nt: TGTGCCAGCAGTTCCCCCGGGGAGGACTATGGCTACACCTTC; cdr3_aa: CASSSPGEDYGYTF
v_call: TRBV20-1; j_call: TRBJ1-2; clone_size: .; d_call: .; cdr3_nt: TGCAGTGCTAGTCCCCTGGAGGGACGGTCTTATGGCTACACCTTC; cdr3_aa: CSASPLEGRSYGYTF
v_call: TRBV29-1; j_call: TRBJ2-1; clone_size: .; d_call: .; cdr3_nt: TGCAGCGTTGCTAGGTACAATGAGCAGTTCTTC; cdr3_aa: CSVARYNEQFF
v_call: TRBV12-3/TRBV12-4; j_call: TRBJ1-2; clone_size: .; d_call: .; cdr3_nt: TGTGCCAGCAGTTGGGCAGTAGTCTATGGCTACACCTTC; cdr3_aa: CASSWAVVYGYTF
v_call: TRBV10-3; j_call: TRBJ2-1; clone_size: .; d_call: .; cdr3_nt: TGTGCCATCAGCAATAGTGGGGTGAATGAGCAGTTCTTC; cdr3_aa: CAISNSGVNEQFF
v_call: TRBV2; j_call: TRBJ2-3; clone_size: .; d_call: TRBD1; cdr3_nt: TGTGCCAGCAGTTCTTTTAGGACAGGGGGCGTGGATACGCAGTATTTT; cdr3_aa: CASSSFRTGGVDTQYF
v_call: TRBV5-1; j_call: TRBJ2-5; clone_size: many; d_call: TRBD2; cdr3_nt: TGCGCCAGCAGCTTGTCCAGTAGCGGGGTACAAGAGACCCAGTACTTC; cdr3_aa: CASSLSSSGVQETQYF
v_call: TRBV7-9; j_call: TRBJ1-5; clone_size: .; d_call: .; cdr3_nt: TGTGCCAGCAGCTTAGAACGCGGGGTCGACAGCAATCAGCCCCAGCATTTT; cdr3_aa: CASSLERGVDSNQPQHF
v_call: TRBV18; j_call: TRBJ1-2; clone_size: few; d_call: .; cdr3_nt: TGTGCCAGCTCACCCAACGCAAGGGGGACGTCTGGCTACACCTTC; cdr3_aa: CASSPNARGTSGYTF
v_call: TRBV7-2; j_call: TRBJ1-3; clone_size: .; d_call: .; cdr3_nt: TGTGCCAGCAGCCCGCGAATGCGGGGGTCGGGAGGGACCATATATTTT; cdr3_aa: CASSPRMRGSGGTIYF
v_call: TRBV27; j_call: TRBJ1-3; clone_size: few; d_call: .; cdr3_nt: TGTGCCAGCAGGCACAACTCTAGGGCGAACAACGGGTCTGGAAACACCATATATTTT; cdr3_aa: CASRHNSRANNGSGNTIYF
v_call: TRBV5-1; j_call: TRBJ1-6; clone_size: few; d_call: .; cdr3_nt: TGCGCCAGCAGCGACGGAATGAGGGGTAATTCACCCCTCCACTTT; cdr3_aa: CASSDGMRGNSPLHF
v_call: TRBV18; j_call: TRBJ2-7; clone_size: .; d_call: .; cdr3_nt: TGTGCCAGCTCACCGATGAGAGACAGCTCCTACGAGCAGTACTTC; cdr3_aa: CASSPMRDSSYEQYF
v_call: TRBV19; j_call: TRBJ2-7; clone_size: .; d_call: TRBD2; cdr3_nt: TGTGCCAGTAAATCCTACGGGGGGTCCTACGAGCAGTACTTC; cdr3_aa: CASKSYGGSYEQYF
v_call: TRBV24-1; j_call: TRBJ1-2; clone_size: few; d_call: TRBD1; cdr3_nt: TGTGCGGAAGGGGGCAGGGGATCGTATGGCTACACCTTC; cdr3_aa: CAEGGRGSYGYTF
v_call: TRBV5-1; j_call: TRBJ2-5; clone_size: .; d_call: TRBD1; cdr3_nt: TGCGCCAGCAGCCCAACTGACAGGGGACAAGAGACCCAGTACTTC; cdr3_aa: CASSPTDRGQETQYF
v_call: TRBV6-5; j_call: TRBJ1-4; clone_size: few; d_call: .; cdr3_nt: TGTGCCAGCAGCCGGACGAGGGGGACGGTGGTTAGACTGTTTTTT; cdr3_aa: CASSRTRGTVVRLFF